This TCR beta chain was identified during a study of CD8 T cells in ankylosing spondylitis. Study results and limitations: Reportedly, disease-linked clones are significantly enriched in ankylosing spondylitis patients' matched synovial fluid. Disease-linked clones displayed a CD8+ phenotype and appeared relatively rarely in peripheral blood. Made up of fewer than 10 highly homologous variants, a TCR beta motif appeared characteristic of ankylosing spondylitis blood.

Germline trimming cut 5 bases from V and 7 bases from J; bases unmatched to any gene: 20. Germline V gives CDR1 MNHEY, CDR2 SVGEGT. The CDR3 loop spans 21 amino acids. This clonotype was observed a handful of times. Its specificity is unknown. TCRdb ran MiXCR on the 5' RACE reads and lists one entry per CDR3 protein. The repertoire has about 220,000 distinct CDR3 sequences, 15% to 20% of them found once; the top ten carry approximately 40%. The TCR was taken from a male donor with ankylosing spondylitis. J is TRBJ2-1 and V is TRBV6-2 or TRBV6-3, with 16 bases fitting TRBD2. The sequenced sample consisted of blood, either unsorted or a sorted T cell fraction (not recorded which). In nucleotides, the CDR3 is TGTGCCAGCAGTCCCCGTCCGGGACTAGCGGGGGGGCCAAGGACGGGGAATGAGCAGTTCTTC. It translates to CASSPRPGLAGGPRTGNEQFF.